The clone carrying this T cell receptor beta chain was observed many times. The antigen is not known. Germline-derived CDR1 and CDR2 are SGHNT and YYREEE (reference sequence). Trimming took off 4 bases at V and 0 bases at J, with 12 bases between the two ends. This CDR3 is 15 amino acids long. Unique molecular identifiers were used in preparing the TCRbeta library. A single record per CDR3 protein comes from TCRdb applying MiXCR to the PCR reads. In the table there are hundreds of thousands of distinct CDR3 sequences, about an eighth of which are singletons. This sample was taken from a study of T-cell reconstitution after alpha-beta-depleted transplantation in children. Study-wide results and caveats: About two months after transplant, alpha-beta T cells reportedly came from several hundred expanded graft clones. A year had passed since transplant, and T-cell counts and diversity by then came mostly from newly produced T cells.

This rearrangement joins TRBV5-4 to TRBJ2-3, with D possibly matching TRBD2 (6 bases). Sample: PBMCs, taken before TCRalphabeta/CD19-depleted stem cell transplant. The TCR originated in a girl aged 2 to 10 with congenital amegakaryocytic thrombocytopenia, due to receive a stem cell transplant. The CDR3 loop reads CASSTDYPSTDTQYF. The CDR3 DNA reads TGTGCCAGCAGCACGGACTACCCTAGCACAGATACGCAGTATTTT.